This T cell receptor beta chain was observed in a study of radiotherapy plus CTLA-4 blockade in lung cancer. Study information: Objective responses occurred in 15% to 20% of patients; roughly 31% had disease control.

This CDR3 has 14 amino acids. Trimming left V 5 bases short and J 4 bases short, with 12 bases between. Germline lookup yields CDR1 SGHTA and CDR2 FQGNSA. Here immunoSEQ multiplex PCR was the method, and the copy in TCRdb shows in-frame clones only, minus some. This table holds 85,000 to 130,000 clones, about 83% found once. The TCR was taken from a human donor with non-small cell lung cancer that progressed on radiotherapy plus ipilimumab. Some clones in this sample may be carry-over from other donors' samples. Sequences were derived from peripheral blood, sampled from a patient treated with radiotherapy plus ipilimumab. The chain combines TRBV7-2 with TRBJ1-3; no definite D call. CDR3 DNA: TGTGCCAGCAGCATCATGAGCGGAGGAAACACCATATATTTT. Translation gives CASSIMSGGNTIYF.